These 13 T cell receptor beta chains originate from one sample sequenced in a study of read filtering for tumor transcriptome and immune sequencing. The library was built from around 380 ng RNA with molecular barcoded adaptors for alpha/delta and beta/gamma chains. TCRdb called the reads again in MiXCR, with one record for every CDR3 protein. This table holds 20,000 to 25,000 distinct CDR3 sequences, approximately 13% found once. Sequenced input: a population of CD138-negative cells sorted from bone marrow. Receptor source: a donor over 35 with multiple myeloma.

A single count supports this clonotype. This chain joins TRBV28 and TRBJ1-2; D gene ambiguous. Germline V gene data show CDR1 as MDHEN and CDR2 as SYDVKM. Trimming removed 4 bases from V and 8 bases from J, with 20 bases in between. The CDR3 loop spans 15 amino acids. In DNA form, the CDR3 reads TGTGCCAGCAGTTCCTCGGGGAGGACGGTGGGCGGCTACACCTTC. It specifies CASSSSGRTVGGYTF.

This clonotype has at least ten counts. J is TRBJ1-1 and V is TRBV10-3; D is uncertain. V was shortened by 3 bases and J by 0 bases, with 8 bases between the two germline ends. The CDR3 has 14 residues. The germline CDR1 and CDR2 sequences are ENHRY and SYGVKD. Here the CDR3 reads CAISERVMNTEAFF. DNA of the CDR3: TGTGCCATCAGTGAAAGGGTCATGAACACTGAAGCTTTCTTT.

The table lists this clonotype with many counts. V usage is TRBV15 and J usage is TRBJ2-1; 8 bases align to TRBD1. V shed 3 bases and J 7 bases; nucleotides not matched to a gene: 2. Germline V gene lookup returns CDR1 LNHNV and CDR2 YYDKDF (reference sequence). This CDR3 has 13 amino acids. The CDR3 loop reads CATSSTGGNEQFF. The DNA for the CDR3 is TGTGCCACCAGCAGCACAGGGGGGAATGAGCAGTTCTTC.

To note about this clonotype: A much larger clone lies a single base off, so this may be a read error. The chain has TRBV18 and TRBJ2-1; 8 bases align to TRBD2. Trimming at V came to 5 bases and at J to 7 bases, leaving 16 bases not matched to a gene. The germline V gene encodes CDR1 KGHSH and CDR2 LQKENI. CDR3 length: 17 residues. The CDR3 sequence is CASSSRGSGNLGNEQFF. The DNA for the CDR3 is TGTGCCAGCTCATCAAGAGGTAGCGGGAATTTGGGGAATGAGCAGTTCTTC.

This clonotype was recorded only once. A read error is the likely source, as a far larger clone sits one nucleotide away. The chain has TRBV3-2 and TRBJ2-7; no DNA check was done on the table's D call, TRBD2. TRBV3-2 is reported as a pseudogene. The CDR3 length is 13 residues. CDR3 in amino acids: CASSTREGHEQYF. The CDR3 coding sequence is TGTGCCAGCAGCACACGGGAGGGCCACGAGCAGTACTTC.

This clonotype was seen many times. J is TRBJ2-1 and V is TRBV29-1; 9 positions match TRBD2. After removal of 2 bases from V and 2 bases from J, the junction contained 1 base not matched to a gene. The CDR3 consists of 14 residues. Germline V lookup: CDR1 SQVTM, CDR2 ANQGSEA. The CDR3 DNA follows: TGCAGCGTTGAACTAGCGGGGACCTACAATGAGCAGTTCTTC. This translates into CSVELAGTYNEQFF.

This clonotype was found a few times. This sequence may be a read error, since a much larger clone differs from it by one base. The chain has TRBV20-1 and TRBJ1-2, with D tentatively TRBD1 (6 bases). Deletions cut 5 bases from V and 6 bases from J, with 16 bases between. The germline gives CDR1 DFQATT, CDR2 SNEGSKA (reference sequence). The CDR3 runs to 13 residues. The CDR3 sequence is CSAYGGHYHGYTF. In DNA, the CDR3 is TGCAGTGCTTACGGGGGACACTACCATGGCTACACCTTC.

This clonotype has at least ten counts. This chain links TRBV6-5 with TRBJ1-1, with D perhaps TRBD1 (5 bases). The V gene's germline CDR1 is MNHEY and CDR2 SVGAGI. This CDR3 spans 15 amino acids. V was cut by 0 bases and J by 3 bases, with 11 bases left in between. CDR3 DNA: TGTGCCAGCAGTTACTCGGCAGGGCCCTACACTGAAGCTTTCTTT. Protein sequence: CASSYSAGPYTEAFF.

The CDR3 coding sequence is TGTGCCAGCAGTGAATCGTTAGTCACCGGGGAGCTGTTTTTT. Residues: CASSESLVTGELFF. This chain uses TRBV2 with TRBJ2-2; D uncertain. Trimming stripped 2 bases from V and 4 bases from J, with 8 bases between. Germline CDR1 is SNHLY and CDR2 is FYNNEI. The CDR3 covers 14 residues.

This clonotype appeared a few times. The CDR3 bases are TGTGCCAGCAGCTTAACGGACGGAAACACTGAAGCTTTCTTT. The encoded protein is CASSLTDGNTEAFF. The chain links TRBV11-2 to TRBJ1-1; D gene uncertain. This CDR3 contains 14 residues. Germline loops: CDR1 SGHAT, CDR2 FQNNGV. Trimming removed 2 bases at V and 2 bases at J, with 9 bases between.

This clonotype has a count of ten or more. This rearrangement joins TRBV28 to TRBJ1-2; TRBD1 might be the D (5 bases). The ends were cut back, 5 bases at V and 6 bases at J, with 13 bases in the middle. The CDR3 spans 13 residues. Germline V gives CDR1 MDHEN, CDR2 SYDVKM. Here the CDR3 DNA reads TGTGCCAGCAGTCTCCAGGGTAGGGATGGCTACACCTTC. Translated: CASSLQGRDGYTF.

This clonotype appeared many times. This rearrangement joins TRBV29-1 to TRBJ2-2, with 9 bases aligning to TRBD2. Looked up from germline, CDR1 is SQVTM and CDR2 is ANQGSEA. The CDR3 length is 14 residues. V shed 7 bases, J shed 8 bases, and the junction held 11 bases outside the gene matches. CDR3 residues: CSARGGAGGGELFF. In DNA, the CDR3 is TGCAGCGCCCGAGGGGGAGCGGGAGGTGGGGAGCTGTTTTTT.

This clonotype was observed at least ten times. The chain recombines TRBV2 with TRBJ2-2; no clear D gene. The CDR3 is made up of 11 amino acids. The V gene lost 6 bases and the J gene lost 6 bases, with 5 bases spanning the gap. CDR1 is SNHLY, CDR2 FYNNEI, per germline. The CDR3 spells CASRGSGELFF. CDR3 bases: TGTGCCAGCAGGGGGTCCGGGGAGCTGTTTTTT.